This T cell receptor (beta chain) came from a study of blood T cell repertoires in COVID-19. Background on the study: Both acute and convalescent COVID-19 samples were obtained from the United States, Italy and Spain. Sources were T cells, B-cell-depleted T cells, or PBMCs; the material itself was cDNA or gDNA.

The V end was cut by 8 bases, the J end by 10 bases, with 24 bases between. The CDR3 extends over 15 amino acids. CDR1 LNHDA and CDR2 SQIVND come from the germline V gene (reference sequence). How the authors handled the data: The assay estimated nucleated cells by amplifying reference gene primers. Data came from immunoSEQ multiplex PCR; TCRdb stores just in-frame clones and leaves some out. The D gene and trimming were derived from the DNA, and the V and J assignments and clone size from that table. This sample has approximately 150,000 clones, with around 90% found just once. The sequenced sample was peripheral blood. This sequence joins TRBV19 and TRBJ2-1; TRBD2 is a possible D gene (6 bases). The sequence was obtained from a man in his 60s with active or convalescent COVID-19. The CDR3 loop reads CASCSEGAGHREQFF. In DNA form, the CDR3 reads TGTGCCAGTTGTTCCGAGGGAGCGGGCCATCGGGAGCAGTTCTTC.